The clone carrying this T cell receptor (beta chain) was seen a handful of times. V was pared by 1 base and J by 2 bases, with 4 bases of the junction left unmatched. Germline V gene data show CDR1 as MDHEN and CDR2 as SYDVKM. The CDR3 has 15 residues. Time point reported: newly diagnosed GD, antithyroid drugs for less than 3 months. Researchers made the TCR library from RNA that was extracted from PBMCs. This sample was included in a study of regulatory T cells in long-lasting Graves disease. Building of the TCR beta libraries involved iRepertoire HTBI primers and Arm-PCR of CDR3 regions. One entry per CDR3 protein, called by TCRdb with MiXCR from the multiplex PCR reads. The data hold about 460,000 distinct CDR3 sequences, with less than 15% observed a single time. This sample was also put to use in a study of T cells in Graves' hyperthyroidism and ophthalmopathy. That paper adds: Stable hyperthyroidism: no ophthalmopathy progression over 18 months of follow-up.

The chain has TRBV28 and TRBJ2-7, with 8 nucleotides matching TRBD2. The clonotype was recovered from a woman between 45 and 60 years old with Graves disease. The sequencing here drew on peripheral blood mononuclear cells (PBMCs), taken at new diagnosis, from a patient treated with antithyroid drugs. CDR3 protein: CASSLLIAGTYEQYF. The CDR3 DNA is TGTGCCAGCAGTTTATTAATAGCGGGGACCTACGAGCAGTACTTC.